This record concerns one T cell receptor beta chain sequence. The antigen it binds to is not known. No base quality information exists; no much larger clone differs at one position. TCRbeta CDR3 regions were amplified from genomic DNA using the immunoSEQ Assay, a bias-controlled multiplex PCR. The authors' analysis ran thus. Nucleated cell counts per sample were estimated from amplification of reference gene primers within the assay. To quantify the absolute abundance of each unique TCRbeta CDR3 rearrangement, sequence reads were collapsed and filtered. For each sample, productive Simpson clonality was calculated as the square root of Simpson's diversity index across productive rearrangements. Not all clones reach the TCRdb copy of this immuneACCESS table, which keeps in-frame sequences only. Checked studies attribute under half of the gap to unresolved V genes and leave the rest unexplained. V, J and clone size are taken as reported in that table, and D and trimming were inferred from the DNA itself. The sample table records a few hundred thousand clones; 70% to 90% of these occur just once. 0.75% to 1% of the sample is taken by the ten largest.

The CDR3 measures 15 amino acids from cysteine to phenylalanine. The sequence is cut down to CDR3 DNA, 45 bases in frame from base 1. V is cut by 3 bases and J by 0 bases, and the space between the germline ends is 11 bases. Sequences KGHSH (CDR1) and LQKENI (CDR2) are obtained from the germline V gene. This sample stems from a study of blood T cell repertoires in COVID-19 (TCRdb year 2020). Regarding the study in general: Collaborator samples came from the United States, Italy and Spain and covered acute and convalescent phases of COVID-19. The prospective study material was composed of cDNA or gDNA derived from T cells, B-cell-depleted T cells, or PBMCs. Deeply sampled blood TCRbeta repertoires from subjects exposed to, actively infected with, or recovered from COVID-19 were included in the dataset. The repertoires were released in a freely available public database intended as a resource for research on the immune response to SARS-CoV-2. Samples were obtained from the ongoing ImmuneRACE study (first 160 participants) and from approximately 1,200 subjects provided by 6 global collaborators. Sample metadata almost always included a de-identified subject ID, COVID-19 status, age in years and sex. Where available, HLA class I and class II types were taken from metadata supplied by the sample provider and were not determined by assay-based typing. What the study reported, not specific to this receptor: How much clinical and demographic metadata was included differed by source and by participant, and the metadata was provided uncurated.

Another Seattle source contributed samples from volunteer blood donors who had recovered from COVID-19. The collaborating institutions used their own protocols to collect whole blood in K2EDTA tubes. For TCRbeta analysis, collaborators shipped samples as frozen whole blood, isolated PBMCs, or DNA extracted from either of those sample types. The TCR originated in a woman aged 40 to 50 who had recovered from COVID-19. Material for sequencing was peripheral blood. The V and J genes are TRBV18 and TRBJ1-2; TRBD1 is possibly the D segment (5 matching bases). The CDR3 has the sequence CASSPGGTANYGYTF. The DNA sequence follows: TGTGCCAGCTCACCGGGAGGGACGGCTAACTATGGCTACACCTTC.